The 9 T cell receptor beta chains in this list originate from one sample, sequenced in a study of T cell responses to AZD1222 COVID-19 vaccine. The method was immunoSEQ multiplex PCR; TCRdb's version includes in-frame clones alone and lacks a portion of them. The table lists 100,000 to 120,000 clones, roughly 89% of them singletons. This material consisted of peripheral blood, taken 28 days after the second AZD1222 dose. The receptors were sampled from an adult who received the AZD1222 COVID-19 vaccine.

The CDR3 protein is CASSYSAGGFSITGELFF. The CDR3 bases are TGTGCCAGCAGTTACTCCGCAGGGGGCTTTAGTATCACCGGGGAGCTGTTTTTT. The chain employs TRBV6-2 or TRBV6-3 and TRBJ2-2; 8 bases line up with TRBD1. Germline V gives CDR1 MNHEY, CDR2 SVGEGT. CDR3 length equals 18 residues. Trimming took 0 bases from V and 4 from J; bases not matched to a gene: 10.

The rearrangement joins TRBV7-2 to TRBJ1-5; D not resolved. CDR1 and CDR2 from the germline V gene are SGHTA and FQGNSA. With 4 bases removed from V and 4 bases from J, the gap between germline ends came to 8 bases. The CDR3 spans 13 residues. This CDR3 reads CASSSNINQPQHF. The CDR3 coding sequence is TGTGCCAGCAGCTCAAATATTAATCAGCCCCAGCATTTT.

This sequence joins TRBV5-4 and TRBJ1-3; weak D call: TRBD1 (5 bases). Between the trimmed V and J ends, which lost 3 bases and 0 bases, there was a span of 16 bases. This CDR3 is built from 17 residues. From germline, CDR1 is SGHNT and CDR2 YYREEE (reference sequence). The CDR3 protein is CASSSPTGGDSGNTIYF. Here the CDR3 DNA reads TGTGCCAGCAGCTCGCCCACGGGAGGGGACTCTGGAAACACCATATATTTT.

J is TRBJ1-4 and V is TRBV5-5; D uncertain. Per the germline V gene, CDR1 is SGHKS and CDR2 is YYEKEE (reference sequence). V lost 1 base, J lost 5 bases, and 15 bases lay in between. The CDR3 is made up of 16 amino acids. DNA for the CDR3: TGTGCCAGCAGCTTGTTCTACGGCGGAGGGAATGAAAAACTGTTTTTT. It translates to CASSLFYGGGNEKLFF.

The chain links TRBV6-5 to TRBJ2-7; TRBD2 aligns across 7 bases. CDR1 is MNHEY, CDR2 SVGAGI, per germline. V lost 6 bases and J lost 7; bases outside the gene matches: 15. This CDR3 is 15 amino acids long. CDR3 in DNA: TGTGCCAGCAGAGGCGGCGGGGGATCGGCGGGGGAGCAGTACTTC. Translating it yields CASRGGGGSAGEQYF.

J is TRBJ2-3 and V is TRBV5-4; 8 bases are shared with TRBD2. The V gene's germline CDR1 is SGHNT and CDR2 YYREEE (reference sequence). This CDR3 comprises 15 residues. J was trimmed by 3 bases and V by 7 bases; bases with no gene match: 10. The CDR3 DNA reads as TGTGCCAGCTTCCCACGGGGGGGAGGGACAGATACGCAGTATTTT. It encodes CASFPRGGGTDTQYF.

The rearrangement joins TRBV5-1 to TRBJ1-4, with D unresolved. V was clipped by 4 bases and J by 13 bases, with 20 bases between them. The CDR3 sequence is 14 residues long. Germline CDR1 and CDR2: SGHRS and YFSETQ. The CDR3 spells CASSLFSGSTILFF. The CDR3 region has the DNA TGCGCCAGCAGCCTGTTTTCGGGCAGTACTATACTGTTTTTT.

This clone was picked up one time. V is TRBV5-4 and J is TRBJ1-2, with 8 bases that match TRBD1. This CDR3 is built from 14 residues. V lost 4 bases, J lost 8 bases, and 10 bases stayed unmatched. CDR1 is SGHNT and CDR2 is YYREEE in the germline V gene (reference sequence). This CDR3 is CASSEAGGGGGYTF. Written as DNA, the CDR3 is TGTGCCAGCAGCGAGGCAGGGGGCGGGGGAGGCTACACCTTC.

The chain joins TRBV10-1 to TRBJ2-3, with no clear D. The CDR3 covers 11 residues. CDR1 and CDR2 (germline): WNHNN, SYGVQD (reference sequence). The ends were cut back, 8 bases at V and 8 bases at J, with 11 bases in the middle. Here the CDR3 reads CASDLVGTQYF. CDR3 coding DNA: TGCGCCAGCGATTTGGTGGGTACGCAGTATTTT.